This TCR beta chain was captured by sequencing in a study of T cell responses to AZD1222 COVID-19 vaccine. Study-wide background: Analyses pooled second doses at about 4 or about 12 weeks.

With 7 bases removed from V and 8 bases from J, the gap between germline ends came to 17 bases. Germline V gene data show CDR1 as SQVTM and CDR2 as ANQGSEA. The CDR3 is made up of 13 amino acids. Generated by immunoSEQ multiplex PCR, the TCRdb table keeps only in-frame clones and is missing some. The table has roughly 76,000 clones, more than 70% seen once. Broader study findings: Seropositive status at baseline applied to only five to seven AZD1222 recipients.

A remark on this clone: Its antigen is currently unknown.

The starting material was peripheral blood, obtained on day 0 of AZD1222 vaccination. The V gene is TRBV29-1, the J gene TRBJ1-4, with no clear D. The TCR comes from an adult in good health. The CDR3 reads CSANLGWREKLFF. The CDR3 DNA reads TGCAGCGCTAATCTAGGGTGGAGGGAAAAACTGTTTTTT. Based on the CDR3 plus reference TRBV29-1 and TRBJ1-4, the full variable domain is SAVISQKPSRDICQRGTSLTIQCQVDSQVTMMFWYRQQPGQSLTLIATANQGSEATYESGFVIDKFPISRPNLTFSTLTVSNMSPEDSSIYLCSANLGWREKLFFGSGTQLSVL.